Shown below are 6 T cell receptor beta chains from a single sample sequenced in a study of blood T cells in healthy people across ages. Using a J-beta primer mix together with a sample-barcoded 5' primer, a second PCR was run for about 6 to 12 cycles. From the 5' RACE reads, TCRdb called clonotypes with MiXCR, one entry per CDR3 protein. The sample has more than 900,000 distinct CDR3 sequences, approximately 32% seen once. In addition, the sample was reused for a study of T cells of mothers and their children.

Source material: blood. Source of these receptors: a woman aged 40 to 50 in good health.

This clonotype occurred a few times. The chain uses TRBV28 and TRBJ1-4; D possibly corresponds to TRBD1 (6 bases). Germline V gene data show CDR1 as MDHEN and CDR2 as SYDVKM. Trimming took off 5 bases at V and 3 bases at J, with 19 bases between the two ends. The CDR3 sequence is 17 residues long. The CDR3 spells CASSQSPGTPSNEKLFF. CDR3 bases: TGTGCCAGCAGTCAATCCCCGGGGACACCTTCTAATGAAAAACTGTTTTTT.

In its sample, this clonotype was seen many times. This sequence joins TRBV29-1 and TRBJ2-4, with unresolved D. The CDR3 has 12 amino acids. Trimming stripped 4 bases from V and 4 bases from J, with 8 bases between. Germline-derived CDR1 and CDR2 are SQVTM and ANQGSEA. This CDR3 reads CSVVSSKNIQYF. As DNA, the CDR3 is TGCAGCGTTGTTTCTAGTAAAAACATTCAGTACTTC.

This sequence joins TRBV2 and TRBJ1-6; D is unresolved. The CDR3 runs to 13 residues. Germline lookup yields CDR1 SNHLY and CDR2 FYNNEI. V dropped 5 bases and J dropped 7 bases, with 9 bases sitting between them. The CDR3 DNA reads TGTGCCAGCAGTCAGGATTGGAATTCACCCCTCCACTTT. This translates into CASSQDWNSPLHF.

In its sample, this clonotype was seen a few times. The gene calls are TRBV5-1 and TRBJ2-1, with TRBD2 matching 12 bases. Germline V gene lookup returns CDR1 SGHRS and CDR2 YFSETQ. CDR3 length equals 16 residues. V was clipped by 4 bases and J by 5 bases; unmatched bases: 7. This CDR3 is CASSPRLAGEHNEQFF. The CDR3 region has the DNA TGCGCCAGCAGCCCCCGACTAGCGGGGGAACACAATGAGCAGTTCTTC.

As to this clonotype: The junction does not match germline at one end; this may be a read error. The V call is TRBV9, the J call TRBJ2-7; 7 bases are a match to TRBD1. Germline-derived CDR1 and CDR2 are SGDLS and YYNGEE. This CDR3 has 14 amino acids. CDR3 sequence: CACSAGTEAYEQYF. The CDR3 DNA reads TGTGCCTGCAGCGCCGGGACAGAGGCCTACGAGCAGTACTTC.

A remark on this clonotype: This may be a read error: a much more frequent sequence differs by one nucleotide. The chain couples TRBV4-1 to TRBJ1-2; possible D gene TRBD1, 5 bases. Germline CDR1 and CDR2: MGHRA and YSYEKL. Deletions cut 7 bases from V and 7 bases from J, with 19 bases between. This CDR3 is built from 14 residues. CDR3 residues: CASNPGRGLGGYTF. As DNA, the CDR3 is TGCGCCAGCAACCCAGGAAGGGGTTTGGGTGGCTACACCTTC.